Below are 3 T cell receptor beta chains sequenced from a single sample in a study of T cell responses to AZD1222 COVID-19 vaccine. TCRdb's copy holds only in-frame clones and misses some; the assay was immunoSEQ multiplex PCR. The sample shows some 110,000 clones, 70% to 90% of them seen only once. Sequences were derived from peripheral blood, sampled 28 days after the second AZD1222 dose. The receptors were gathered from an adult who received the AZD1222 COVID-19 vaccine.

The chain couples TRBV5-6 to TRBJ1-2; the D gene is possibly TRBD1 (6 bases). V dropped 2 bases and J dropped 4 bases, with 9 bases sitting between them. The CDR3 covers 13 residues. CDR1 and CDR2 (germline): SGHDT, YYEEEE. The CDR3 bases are TGTGCCAGCAGCTTTACAGGGTCCTATGGCTACACCTTC. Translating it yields CASSFTGSYGYTF. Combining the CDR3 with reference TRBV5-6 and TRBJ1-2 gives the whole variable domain DAGVTQSPTHLIKTRGQQVTLRCSPKSGHDTVSWYQQALGQGPQFIFQYYEEEERQRGNFPDRFSGHQFPNYSSELNVNALLLGDSALYLCASSFTGSYGYTFGSGTRLTVV.

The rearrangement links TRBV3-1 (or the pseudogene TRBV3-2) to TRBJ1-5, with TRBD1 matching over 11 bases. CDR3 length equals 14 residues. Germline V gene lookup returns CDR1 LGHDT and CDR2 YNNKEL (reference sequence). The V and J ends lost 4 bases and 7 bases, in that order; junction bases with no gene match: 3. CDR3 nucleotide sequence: TGTGCCAGCAGCCGGACAGGGGGCAGACAGCCCCAGCATTTT. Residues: CASSRTGGRQPQHF.

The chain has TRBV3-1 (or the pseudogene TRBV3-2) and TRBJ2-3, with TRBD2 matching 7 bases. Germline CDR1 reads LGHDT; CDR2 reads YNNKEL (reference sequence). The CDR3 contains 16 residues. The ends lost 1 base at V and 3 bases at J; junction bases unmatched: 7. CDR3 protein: CASSQAGGSLTDTQYF. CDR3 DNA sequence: TGTGCCAGCAGCCAAGCGGGGGGAAGTCTTACAGATACGCAGTATTTT.